A single sample is the source of the 27 T cell receptor beta chains below, sequenced in a study of OX40 agonist ivuxolimab in advanced cancers. Here immunoSEQ multiplex PCR was the method, and the copy in TCRdb shows in-frame clones only, minus some. The sample holds tens of thousands of clones, 90% seen once. This specimen was CD4+ or CD8+ T cells sorted from blood, taken in a trial of the OX40 agonist ivuxolimab. Source of these receptors: an adult with an advanced solid tumor such as melanoma, head and neck, liver or kidney cancer.

This chain links TRBV5-6 with TRBJ2-1, with D hard to call. In germline, CDR1 is SGHDT, CDR2 YYEEEE. The length of the CDR3 is 11 residues. Deletions cut 0 bases from V and 10 bases from J, with 5 bases between. CDR3 loop: CASSLGQEQFF. CDR3 nucleotides: TGTGCCAGCAGCTTGGGGCAGGAGCAGTTCTTC. The entire variable domain, with the rest obtained from reference TRBV5-6 and TRBJ2-1, is as follows: DAGVTQSPTHLIKTRGQQVTLRCSPKSGHDTVSWYQQALGQGPQFIFQYYEEEERQRGNFPDRFSGHQFPNYSSELNVNALLLGDSALYLCASSLGQEQFFGPGTRLTVL.

The J gene is TRBJ2-5, the V gene TRBV7-9; D is undetermined. The ends were cut back, 3 bases at V and 5 bases at J, with 4 bases in the middle. The CDR3 runs to 11 residues. Germline loops: CDR1 SEHNR, CDR2 FQNEAQ (reference sequence). The CDR3 reads CASSFSETQYF. The DNA of the CDR3 is TGTGCCAGCAGCTTCTCTGAGACCCAGTACTTC.

CDR3 sequence (DNA): TGTGCCAGCTCACCCCGTGCAGAGGGGATATCCTACGAGCAGTACTTC. Its translation is CASSPRAEGISYEQYF. The chain has TRBV18 and TRBJ2-7; D could derive from TRBD1 or TRBD2 (5 bases each). The ends were cut back, 3 bases at V and 1 base at J, with 16 bases in the middle. The CDR3 spans 16 residues. CDR1 and CDR2 (germline): KGHSH, LQKENI.

This clone was detected only once. This rearrangement joins TRBV7-9 to TRBJ1-1, with 8 positions matching TRBD1. The CDR3 spans 14 residues. Germline V gene data show CDR1 as SEHNR and CDR2 as FQNEAQ (reference sequence). The V and J ends lost 5 bases and 1 base, in that order; junction bases with no gene match: 3. CDR3 coding DNA: TGTGCCAGCAGCCCGGGACAGGAGAACACTGAAGCTTTCTTT. It specifies CASSPGQENTEAFF.

This chain uses TRBV27 with TRBJ2-7, with a possible D match to TRBD2 (5 bases). The V gene lost 6 bases and the J gene lost 4 bases, with 13 bases spanning the gap. Germline loops: CDR1 MNHEY, CDR2 SMNVEV (reference sequence). The length of the CDR3 is 13 residues. CDR3 amino acids: CASRATKVYEQYF. CDR3 coding DNA: TGTGCCAGCAGGGCGACTAAGGTGTACGAGCAGTACTTC.

CDR3 nucleotides: TGTGCCAGCAGCTTAGAGTATATCAACACCGGGGAGCTGTTTTTT. This encodes CASSLEYINTGELFF. The V and J genes are TRBV7-8 and TRBJ2-2; D uncertain. Looked up from germline, CDR1 is SGHVS and CDR2 is FQNEAQ. V lost 1 base and J 2 bases, leaving 8 bases between the germline ends. The CDR3 runs to 15 residues.

V is TRBV19 and J is TRBJ2-7; a possible D gene is TRBD1 (5 bases). The CDR3 extends over 13 amino acids. V was clipped by 3 bases and J by 5 bases, with 11 bases between them. CDR1 and CDR2 (germline): LNHDA, SQIVND (reference sequence). DNA for the CDR3: TGTGCCAGTAGTATGGCCAGGGCAGACGAGCAGTACTTC. Translating gives CASSMARADEQYF.

This clone was seen more than once but under ten times. The chain has TRBV5-1 and TRBJ2-3; possibly TRBD2 for D (5 bases). In germline, CDR1 is SGHRS, CDR2 YFSETQ. V lost 5 bases, J lost 4 bases, and 11 bases lay in between. The CDR3 totals 13 residues. The CDR3 nucleotides are TGCGCCAGCAGGAGGGATTCGGCAGATACGCAGTATTTT. Translated, it gives CASRRDSADTQYF. The full variable domain, completed using reference TRBV5-1 and TRBJ2-3, is KAGVTQTPRYLIKTRGQQVTLSCSPISGHRSVSWYQQTPGQGLQFLFEYFSETQRNKGNFPGRFSGRQFSNSRSEMNVSTLELGDSALYLCASRRDSADTQYFGPGTRLTVL.

This chain links TRBV6-4 with TRBJ1-1; 9 positions match TRBD1. Germline V gene lookup returns CDR1 MRHNA and CDR2 SNTAGT. Unmatched junction bases numbered 3, after V lost 5 bases and J lost 5 bases. This CDR3 contains 13 residues. The CDR3 is CASSQDRGTEAFF. DNA for the CDR3: TGTGCCAGCAGTCAGGACAGGGGTACTGAAGCTTTCTTT.

This chain uses TRBV5-5 with TRBJ2-2, with D possibly TRBD1 on 5 matching bases. The CDR3 has 14 amino acids. Germline V gives CDR1 SGHKS, CDR2 YYEKEE (reference sequence). Trimming left V 3 bases short and J 3 bases short, with 9 bases between. The CDR3 DNA reads TGTGCCAGCAGCTCCGGACACTACACCGGGGAGCTGTTTTTT. This gives the protein CASSSGHYTGELFF.

The CDR3 is CASTPEQGYTGELFF. DNA of the CDR3: TGTGCCAGCACCCCCGAGCAGGGATATACCGGGGAGCTGTTTTTT. This sequence joins TRBV27 and TRBJ2-2, with D possibly TRBD1 on 5 matching bases. V dropped 7 bases and J dropped 5 bases, with 17 bases sitting between them. Germline lookup yields CDR1 MNHEY and CDR2 SMNVEV (reference sequence). This CDR3 has 15 residues.

V gene TRBV5-1 combines with J gene TRBJ2-1; D may be TRBD2 (6 bases). The V gene lost 0 bases and the J gene lost 0 bases, with 7 bases spanning the gap. The CDR3 loop spans 15 amino acids. Germline CDR1 is SGHRS and CDR2 is YFSETQ. For the CDR3, the DNA is TGCGCCAGCAGCTTGGACGGGAGCTCCTACAATGAGCAGTTCTTC. Protein product: CASSLDGSSYNEQFF.

The rearrangement links TRBV11-2 to TRBJ2-7; 8 nucleotides line up with TRBD1. V trimming: 1 base; J trimming: 3 bases; junction bases outside the gene matches: 2. The germline CDR1 and CDR2 sequences are SGHAT and FQNNGV. The CDR3 is made up of 14 amino acids. The CDR3 is CASSLGTGFYEQYF. CDR3 in DNA: TGTGCCAGCAGCTTAGGGACAGGGTTCTACGAGCAGTACTTC.

V usage is TRBV15 and J usage is TRBJ1-4, with D tentatively TRBD1 (6 bases). V shed 4 bases and J shed 2 bases, with 11 bases lying between them. The CDR3 spans 15 residues. Germline CDR1 LNHNV, CDR2 YYDKDF (reference sequence). CDR3 coding DNA: TGTGCCACCAGCACCCCAGGGGCCACTAATGAAAAACTGTTTTTT. This sequence encodes CATSTPGATNEKLFF.

The chain is built from TRBV6-1 and TRBJ2-3; perhaps TRBD1 as D (6 bases). Germline V CDR1 and CDR2: MNHNS, SASEGT. Trimming cost V 7 bases and J 4 bases, with 15 bases left between them. This CDR3 has 14 amino acids. The CDR3 spells CASTTGMAADTQYF. For the CDR3, the DNA is TGTGCCAGCACCACAGGGATGGCGGCAGATACGCAGTATTTT.

The J gene is TRBJ1-5, the V gene TRBV28, with no clear D. The V gene lost 5 bases and the J gene lost 4 bases, with 18 bases spanning the gap. The CDR3 totals 16 residues. Germline-derived CDR1 and CDR2 are MDHEN and SYDVKM. The CDR3 here is CASSLLHGRRNQPQHF. CDR3 coding DNA: TGTGCCAGCAGTCTCCTTCATGGTAGAAGGAATCAGCCCCAGCATTTT.

This chain joins TRBV6-1 and TRBJ1-4, with TRBD1 as a possible D gene (6 bases). Germline V gene sequence: CDR1 MNHNS, CDR2 SASEGT. The CDR3 loop spans 14 amino acids. With 5 bases removed from V and 4 bases from J, the gap between germline ends came to 11 bases. CDR3 nucleotide sequence: TGTGCCAGCAGTTTACAGGGTAATAATGAAAAACTGTTTTTT. It specifies CASSLQGNNEKLFF.

The chain joins TRBV28 to TRBJ2-3; unclear D gene. From germline, CDR1 is MDHEN and CDR2 SYDVKM. V dropped 6 bases and J dropped 1 base, with 17 bases sitting between them. The CDR3 extends over 16 amino acids. The CDR3 is CASRTFSGSRTDTQYF. Here the CDR3 DNA reads TGTGCCAGCAGAACCTTCTCCGGATCCCGCACAGATACGCAGTATTTT.

The J gene is TRBJ2-7, the V gene TRBV28, with 9 bases aligning to TRBD2. This CDR3 is 18 amino acids long. CDR1 MDHEN and CDR2 SYDVKM come from the germline V gene. The V segment lost 5 bases and the J segment 1 base; nucleotides outside the gene matches: 15. The CDR3 nucleotides are TGTGCCAGCAGTCTCATTAGCGGGAGCCCCGGGAGTTCCTACGAGCAGTACTTC. Its translation: CASSLISGSPGSSYEQYF.

The genes are TRBV5-1 and TRBJ2-2; the match to TRBD1 covers 8 bases. V trimming: 3 bases; J trimming: 2 bases; junction bases outside the gene matches: 6. This CDR3 is built from 16 residues. Germline values: CDR1 SGHRS, CDR2 YFSETQ. The CDR3 nucleotides read TGCGCCAGCAGCTCAGGACAGGGATACAACACCGGGGAGCTGTTTTTT. Translating it yields CASSSGQGYNTGELFF. The entire variable domain, with the rest obtained from reference TRBV5-1 and TRBJ2-2, is as follows: KAGVTQTPRYLIKTRGQQVTLSCSPISGHRSVSWYQQTPGQGLQFLFEYFSETQRNKGNFPGRFSGRQFSNSRSEMNVSTLELGDSALYLCASSSGQGYNTGELFFGEGSRLTVL.

This clone was picked up one time. This sequence joins TRBV2 and TRBJ2-3; D call uncertain. CDR1 is SNHLY, CDR2 FYNNEI, per germline. The CDR3 length is 15 residues. The germline V and J ends were trimmed by 4 bases and 2 bases, with 13 bases remaining between them. CDR3 protein: CASSVNRSPTDTQYF. CDR3 DNA sequence: TGTGCCAGCAGTGTCAACCGCTCCCCCACAGATACGCAGTATTTT.

CDR3 DNA: TGCGCCAGCAGACGAAGACACGATACGAACACCGGGGAGCTGTTTTTT. Residues: CASRRRHDTNTGELFF. The chain couples TRBV4-3 to TRBJ2-2; D gene uncertain. Between the trimmed V and J ends, which lost 6 bases and 0 bases, there was a span of 14 bases. This CDR3 comprises 16 residues. Germline V gene sequence: CDR1 LGHNA, CDR2 YSLEER.

J is TRBJ1-5 and V is TRBV4-2; 10 nucleotides match TRBD1. The CDR3 runs 16 residues. Germline CDR1 is LGHNA and CDR2 is YNFKEQ. J lost 4 bases, V lost 5 bases, and 8 bases had no gene match. The CDR3 spells CASSLQGTGANQPQHF. CDR3 in DNA: TGTGCCAGCAGCTTGCAGGGGACAGGGGCAAATCAGCCCCAGCATTTT.

The CDR3 DNA reads as TGTGCCAGCTCAAGACTAGGCGGGTTCTACAATGAGCAGTTCTTC. This translates into CASSRLGGFYNEQFF. The chain recombines TRBV18 with TRBJ2-1, with D maybe TRBD2 (6 bases). This CDR3 has 15 residues. CDR1 is KGHSH and CDR2 is LQKENI in the germline V gene. Trimming cost V 5 bases and J 3 bases, with 14 bases left between them.

This chain uses TRBV6-1 with TRBJ1-1; no definite D call. The germline V gene encodes CDR1 MNHNS and CDR2 SASEGT. This CDR3 has 13 amino acids. CDR3 DNA: TGTGCGTCCAAACTTGGCCTTGGCACTGAAGCTTTCTTT. It is translated as CASKLGLGTEAFF.

This chain uses TRBV27 with TRBJ2-7; TRBD2 agrees at 8 bases. V trimming: 5 bases; J trimming: 0 bases; junction bases outside the gene matches: 6. Germline V CDR1 and CDR2: MNHEY, SMNVEV (reference sequence). This CDR3 has 15 amino acids. The CDR3 loop is CASSATSGDSYEQYF. The CDR3 DNA reads TGTGCCAGCAGTGCCACTAGCGGCGACTCCTACGAGCAGTACTTC.

This chain uses TRBV28 with TRBJ2-7; 9 bases agree with TRBD1. The CDR3 spans 14 residues. Germline V gene lookup returns CDR1 MDHEN and CDR2 SYDVKM. The trim removed 5 bases at V and 4 bases at J, leaving 6 bases unmatched. The CDR3 nucleotides read TGTGCCAGCAGTGTACAGGGGGCGAGATACGAGCAGTACTTC. The encoded protein is CASSVQGARYEQYF.